This TCR beta chain was documented in a study of blood T cell repertoires in COVID-19. On the study more broadly: Sites across the United States, Italy and Spain contributed samples from acute and convalescent COVID-19. PBMCs, B-cell-depleted T cells, or T cells provided the cDNA or gDNA that made up the material.

In the source study's methods: How many nucleated cells were present was estimated from reference gene primer amplification. The repertoire was sequenced with immunoSEQ multiplex PCR; TCRdb's copy has only in-frame clones and lacks some. V and J calls plus clone size are reproduced from that table; the DNA served to infer D and trimming. The data show under 250,000 clones, 88% seen once. Germline-derived CDR1 and CDR2 are MGHRA and YSYEKL. V dropped 0 bases and J dropped 5 bases, with 13 bases sitting between them. The CDR3 sequence is 15 residues long. The sample was peripheral blood. The rearrangement joins TRBV4-1 to TRBJ2-5; D may be TRBD2 (6 bases). The TCR was taken from a man aged 40-49 years with acute or convalescent COVID-19. CDR3 in amino acids: CASSQDLGGWETQYF. As DNA, the CDR3 is TGCGCCAGCAGCCAAGATTTGGGGGGATGGGAGACCCAGTACTTC.